These 18 T cell receptor beta chains were sequenced from one sample in a study of blood T cell repertoires in COVID-19. Some clones are missing from TCRdb's copy, which holds only in-frame ones; the method was immunoSEQ multiplex PCR. The sample contains around 260,000 clones, roughly four fifths of which appear only once. The specimen was peripheral blood. All receptors derive from a person aged 65 to 85 with COVID-19, enrolled during active disease.

The CDR3 sequence is CASSQDAGFSGYTF. The CDR3 DNA reads TGCGCCAGCAGCCAAGATGCGGGCTTTTCCGGCTACACCTTC. The V call is TRBV4-1, the J call TRBJ1-2; D uncertain. Germline V gene data show CDR1 as MGHRA and CDR2 as YSYEKL. This CDR3 is built from 14 residues. V was trimmed by 0 bases and J by 8 bases, leaving 13 bases between them.

The rearrangement links TRBV6-1 to TRBJ1-3; D may be TRBD1 (5 bases). Germline CDR1 is MNHNS and CDR2 is SASEGT. Deletions cut 2 bases from V and 4 bases from J, with 15 bases between. The CDR3 spans 16 residues. The CDR3 region has the DNA TGTGCCAGCAGTGAAATTTTCGGAGGGGCAGGAAACACCATATATTTT. Encoded protein: CASSEIFGGAGNTIYF.

The chain uses TRBV19 and TRBJ2-2; 9 nucleotides agree with TRBD1. The CDR3 sequence is 14 residues long. The germline gives CDR1 LNHDA, CDR2 SQIVND (reference sequence). J gave up 6 bases and V 6 bases, and 5 bases lay outside the gene matches. Here the CDR3 reads CASRPGQGAGELFF. The CDR3 DNA is TGTGCCAGTAGACCGGGACAGGGAGCCGGGGAGCTGTTTTTT. Full variable domain (rest looked up from reference TRBV19 and TRBJ2-2): DGGITQSPKYLFRKEGQNVTLSCEQNLNHDAMYWYRQDPGQGLRLIYYSQIVNDFQKGDIAEGYSVSREKKESFPLTVTSAQKNPTAFYLCASRPGQGAGELFFGEGSRLTVL.

The V call is TRBV28, the J call TRBJ2-1, with D maybe TRBD2 (6 bases). Germline V gives CDR1 MDHEN, CDR2 SYDVKM. The CDR3 totals 14 residues. V lost 10 bases, J lost 5 bases, and 18 bases lay in between. CDR3 coding DNA: TGTGCCATCCTTAGCGGACCACTACACAATGAGCAGTTCTTC. Translating gives CAILSGPLHNEQFF.

This clone has just one count. The CDR3 coding sequence is TGTGCCAGCAGCTTGGACAGGGTTGGCTACACCTTC. This codes for CASSLDRVGYTF. The rearrangement links TRBV7-2 to TRBJ1-2; 8 bases match TRBD1. V lost 3 bases, J lost 7 bases, and 1 base stayed unmatched. From germline, CDR1 is SGHTA and CDR2 FQGNSA. CDR3 length: 12 amino acids.

The rearrangement links TRBV5-4 to TRBJ2-3; D possibly corresponds to TRBD1 (6 bases). V was pared by 2 bases and J by 0 bases, with 7 bases between. CDR1 and CDR2 from the germline V gene are SGHNT and YYREEE (reference sequence). The CDR3 length is 14 residues. Here the CDR3 DNA reads TGTGCCAGCAGCTTTACAGGGAGCACAGATACGCAGTATTTT. Its translation is CASSFTGSTDTQYF.

This clone was detected a few times. The sample has other DNA sequences that encode this CDR3 too. The rearrangement uses TRBV5-6 and TRBJ2-7; maybe TRBD1 (6 bases). Germline-derived CDR1 and CDR2 are SGHDT and YYEEEE. This CDR3 spans 15 amino acids. V gave up 2 bases and J gave up 0 bases, with 12 bases separating them. Here the CDR3 DNA reads TGTGCCAGCAGCTTCCGGACAGCATCCTCCTACGAGCAGTACTTC. Encoded protein: CASSFRTASSYEQYF.

This clone was seen just once. This rearrangement joins TRBV5-1 to TRBJ2-5; 10 bases agree with TRBD1. The CDR3 has 14 residues. V lost 4 bases and J lost 2; bases outside the gene matches: 2. From germline, CDR1 is SGHRS and CDR2 YFSETQ. In DNA, the CDR3 is TGCGCCAGCAGCGTGGGACAGGGGCAAGAGACCCAGTACTTC. Translation: CASSVGQGQETQYF.

The chain links TRBV2 to TRBJ2-4; TRBD2 agrees at 11 bases. V lost 1 base and J lost 12; bases outside the gene matches: 8. The CDR3 loop spans 15 amino acids. In germline, CDR1 is SNHLY, CDR2 FYNNEI. Here the CDR3 reads CASSEEWLAGGYQYF. Here the CDR3 DNA reads TGTGCCAGCAGTGAAGAGTGGCTAGCGGGGGGATATCAGTACTTC.

The CDR3, as DNA: TGTGCCACCCAGGGGACAGGGATCACCGGGGAGCTGTTTTTT. Residues: CATQGTGITGELFF. This rearrangement joins TRBV10-3 to TRBJ2-2; 9 bases are shared with TRBD1. The V segment lost 10 bases and the J segment 4 bases; nucleotides outside the gene matches: 7. Germline CDR1 and CDR2: ENHRY and SYGVKD. The CDR3 sequence is 14 residues long.

The chain recombines TRBV5-4 with TRBJ2-7, with D possibly matching TRBD1 (5 bases). The germline gives CDR1 SGHNT, CDR2 YYREEE (reference sequence). The V end lost 4 bases, the J end lost 3 bases, and 11 bases lay between the germline ends. The CDR3 sequence is 13 residues long. The CDR3 bases are TGTGCCAGCAGCCCACCCCAGGGCTACGAGCAGTACTTC. It translates to CASSPPQGYEQYF.

This chain uses TRBV29-1 with TRBJ2-3; 10 nucleotides align to TRBD2. V was pared by 2 bases and J by 2 bases, with 4 bases of the junction left unmatched. The CDR3 spans 15 residues. Germline CDR1 SQVTM, CDR2 ANQGSEA. CDR3 amino acids: CSVELAGVPTDTQYF. As DNA, the CDR3 is TGCAGCGTTGAACTAGCGGGAGTTCCCACAGATACGCAGTATTTT.

The table lists this clone with a few counts. The chain couples TRBV5-4 to TRBJ2-2, with TRBD1 identical over 11 bases. CDR1 is SGHNT, CDR2 YYREEE, per germline (reference sequence). V lost 3 bases, J lost 7 bases, and 5 bases stayed unmatched. The CDR3 is 15 amino acids. DNA of the CDR3: TGTGCCAGCAGCTGGGGACAGGGGGTGGTCGGGGAGCTGTTTTTT. It codes for CASSWGQGVVGELFF.

The rearrangement links TRBV5-1 to TRBJ1-6, with 7 bases fitting TRBD1. J was trimmed by 8 bases and V by 4 bases; bases with no gene match: 9. This CDR3 has 15 amino acids. CDR1 and CDR2 (germline): SGHRS, YFSETQ. CDR3 loop: CASSTVQGLDSPLHF. The CDR3 nucleotides are TGCGCCAGCAGCACCGTACAGGGGCTGGATTCACCCCTCCACTTT.

This clone was counted a few times. The chain recombines TRBV5-6 with TRBJ2-7, with 7 bases matching TRBD1. The germline V gene has CDR1 SGHDT and CDR2 YYEEEE. V was pared by 3 bases and J by 2 bases, with 8 bases of the junction left unmatched. The CDR3 runs 15 residues. The CDR3 bases are TGTGCCAGCAGCTCACTGACAGGGCCAGCCTACGAGCAGTACTTC. It yields the protein CASSSLTGPAYEQYF.

This clone occurred once. The chain carries TRBV30 and TRBJ1-5, with 8 bases aligning to TRBD1. Germline CDR1 is GTSNPN and CDR2 is SVGIG (reference sequence). The V segment lost 1 base and the J segment 6 bases; nucleotides outside the gene matches: 8. This CDR3 comprises 15 residues. In nucleotides, the CDR3 is TGTGCCTGGAGTGCCTTGACAGGGGTCGCTCAGCCCCAGCATTTT. This sequence encodes CAWSALTGVAQPQHF.

The V call is TRBV7-9, the J call TRBJ1-3, with TRBD1 as a possible D gene (5 bases). Germline loops: CDR1 SEHNR, CDR2 FQNEAQ (reference sequence). This CDR3 spans 15 amino acids. Trimming stripped 5 bases from V and 2 bases from J, with 13 bases between. DNA of the CDR3: TGTGCCAGCAGCCCCCCGGGGGGGACTGGAAACACCATATATTTT. Translation: CASSPPGGTGNTIYF. Looking up the rest from reference TRBV7-9 and TRBJ1-3 gives the full variable domain: DTGVSQNPRHKITKRGQNVTFRCDPISEHNRLYWYRQTLGQGPEFLTYFQNEAQLEKSRLLSDRFSAERPKGSFSTLEIQRTEQGDSAMYLCASSPPGGTGNTIYFGEGSWLTVV.

This chain joins TRBV19 and TRBJ2-3; tentative D call: TRBD1 (6 bases). V was cut by 3 bases and J by 9 bases, with 16 bases left in between. Germline values: CDR1 LNHDA, CDR2 SQIVND (reference sequence). The CDR3 consists of 14 residues. As DNA, the CDR3 is TGTGCCAGTAGTATTTCAGGGGAAAGAATCACGCAGTATTTT. Translating it yields CASSISGERITQYF. Based on the CDR3 plus reference TRBV19 and TRBJ2-3, the full variable domain is DGGITQSPKYLFRKEGQNVTLSCEQNLNHDAMYWYRQDPGQGLRLIYYSQIVNDFQKGDIAEGYSVSREKKESFPLTVTSAQKNPTAFYLCASSISGERITQYFGPGTRLTVL.